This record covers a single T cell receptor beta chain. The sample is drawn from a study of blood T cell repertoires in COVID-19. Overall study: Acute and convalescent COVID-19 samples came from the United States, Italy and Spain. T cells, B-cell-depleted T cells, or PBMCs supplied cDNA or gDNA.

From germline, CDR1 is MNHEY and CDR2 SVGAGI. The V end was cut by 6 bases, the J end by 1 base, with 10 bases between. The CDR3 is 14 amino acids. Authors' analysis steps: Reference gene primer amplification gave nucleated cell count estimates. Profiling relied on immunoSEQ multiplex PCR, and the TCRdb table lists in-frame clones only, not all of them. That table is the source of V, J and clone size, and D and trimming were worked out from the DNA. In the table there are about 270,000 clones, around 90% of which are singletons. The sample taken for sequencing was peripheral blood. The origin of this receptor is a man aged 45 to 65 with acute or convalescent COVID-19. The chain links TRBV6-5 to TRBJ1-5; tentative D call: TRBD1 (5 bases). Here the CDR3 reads CASRPGQSNQPQHF. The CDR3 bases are TGTGCCAGCAGGCCAGGACAAAGCAATCAGCCCCAGCATTTT.